The T cell receptor (beta chain) under discussion was sequenced for a study of vaccination effects on CD4 cells after COVID-19. Across the study: Before sequencing took place, the ViraFEST assay used viral peptide pools to expand antigen-specific CD4+ T cells. Overall study results and limits: After vaccination, at late timepoints, clones induced by infection and by vaccine contracted markedly. Common cold coronaviruses were cross-recognized by only 1 of 255 vaccine-induced clones in healthy vaccinees.

Repertoires were generated with immunoSEQ multiplex PCR, while TCRdb's copy carries only in-frame clones and drops some. The table lists about 48,000 clones, approximately 65% of them singletons. Comments on this clone: Its antigen is not identified.

Isolation of CD4+ T cells took place after ten to eleven days of culture. Trimming stripped 0 bases from V and 2 bases from J, with 13 bases between. Germline assignment: CDR1 WNHNN and CDR2 SYGVQD (reference sequence). CDR3 length: 16 residues. The receptor was isolated from a human donor who received a COVID-19 vaccine. The chain combines TRBV10-1 with TRBJ1-1, with a tentative D call TRBD1 (5 bases). The specimen was CD4+ T cells from PBMCs cultured without peptide, collected before COVID-19 vaccination. The DNA of the CDR3 is TGCGCCAGCAGTGAGTCGCCAGGGTTTTGCAACACTGAAGCTTTCTTT. Protein: CASSESPGFCNTEAFF.